Detailed here is one T cell receptor (beta chain). The entry originates in a study of OX40 agonist ivuxolimab in advanced cancers. CDR1 SGHAT and CDR2 FQNNGV come from the germline V gene. This CDR3 has 17 amino acids. Trimming took 1 base from V and 5 from J, leaving 21 bases between them. Only in-frame clones appear in the TCRdb table, and some are missing; sequencing was by immunoSEQ multiplex PCR. The data hold about 59,000 clones, with more than 85% observed a single time. Sequenced material: CD4+ or CD8+ T cells sorted from blood, taken in a trial of the OX40 agonist ivuxolimab. This chain links TRBV11-2 with TRBJ2-7; no definite D call. The sequence was obtained from an adult with an advanced solid tumor such as melanoma, head and neck, liver or kidney cancer. Written as DNA, the CDR3 is TGTGCCAGCAGCTTAGTGGGTAGGGTTGGGGTCCGTGACGAGCAGTACTTC. This translates into CASSLVGRVGVRDEQYF.